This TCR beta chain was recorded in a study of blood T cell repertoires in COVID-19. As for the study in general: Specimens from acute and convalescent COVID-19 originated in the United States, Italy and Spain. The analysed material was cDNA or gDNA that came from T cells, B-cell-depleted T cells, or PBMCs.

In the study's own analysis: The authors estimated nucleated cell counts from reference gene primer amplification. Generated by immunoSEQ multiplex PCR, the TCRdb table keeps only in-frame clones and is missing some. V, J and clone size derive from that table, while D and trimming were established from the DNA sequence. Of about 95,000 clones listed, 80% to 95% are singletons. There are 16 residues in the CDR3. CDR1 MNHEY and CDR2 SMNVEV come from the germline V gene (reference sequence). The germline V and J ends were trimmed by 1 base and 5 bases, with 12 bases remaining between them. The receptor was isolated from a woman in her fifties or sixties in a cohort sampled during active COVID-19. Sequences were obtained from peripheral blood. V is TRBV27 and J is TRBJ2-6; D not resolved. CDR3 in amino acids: CASSLFSTSRANVLTF. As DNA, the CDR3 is TGTGCCAGCAGTTTATTCTCTACGAGTCGGGCCAACGTCCTGACTTTC.